This T cell receptor (beta chain) derives from a study of regulatory T cells in long-lasting Graves disease. Relying on iRepertoire HTBI primers and Arm-PCR of CDR3 regions, the team built TCR beta libraries. As processed by the authors: In the combined samples, under 80 TRBV and 14 TRBJ segments were identified. Using its own MiXCR run on the multiplex PCR reads, TCRdb lists one record per CDR3 protein. The authors' filters were not applied to this entry. The sample lists 350,000 to 550,000 distinct CDR3 sequences, 13% to 15% occurring once. This CDR3 is built from 13 residues. V shed 8 bases and J shed 4 bases, with 14 bases lying between them. Per germline, CDR1 MNHNS and CDR2 SASEGT. Time point given: newly diagnosed GD, antithyroid drugs for less than 3 months. Isolated PBMC RNA provided the starting material for the TCR library. These same data were also listed under a study on T cells in Graves' hyperthyroidism and ophthalmopathy. That report adds: Using the HTBI primer set, a first-round RT-PCR was run on the TCR CDR3.

The genes are TRBV6-1 and TRBJ1-1; D not resolved. This receptor was identified in a woman aged 45-65 years with Graves disease. The specimen was peripheral blood mononuclear cells (PBMCs), collected at new diagnosis, from a patient treated with antithyroid drugs. For the CDR3, the DNA is TGTGCCAGCCATAGTCCCTCCGCCACTGAAGCTTTCTTT. Encoded protein: CASHSPSATEAFF.